The 26 T cell receptor beta chains below were found in one sample sequenced in a study of OX40 agonist ivuxolimab in advanced cancers. TCRdb's copy holds only in-frame clones and misses some; the assay was immunoSEQ multiplex PCR. The table lists 45,000 to 50,000 clones, more than 80% of them singletons. The material sequenced was CD4+ or CD8+ T cells sorted from blood, taken in a trial of the OX40 agonist ivuxolimab. These receptors all stem from an adult with an advanced solid tumor such as melanoma, head and neck, liver or kidney cancer.

The rearrangement links TRBV7-9 to TRBJ2-5, with D perhaps TRBD2 (7 bases). CDR1 is SEHNR, CDR2 FQNEAQ, per germline (reference sequence). V was pared by 7 bases and J by 6 bases, with 21 bases between. The CDR3 contains 15 residues. The CDR3 protein is CASNQRDAGGQTQYF. The CDR3 nucleotides read TGTGCCAGCAACCAAAGGGACGCCGGGGGGCAGACCCAGTACTTC.

As DNA, the CDR3 is TGTGCCACCAGCAGAGTGGACTCCCAGCCCCAGCATTTT. It encodes CATSRVDSQPQHF. The chain employs TRBV15 and TRBJ1-5; D unclear. The CDR3 is 13 residues long. Deletions cut 1 base from V and 7 bases from J, with 8 bases between. Looked up from germline, CDR1 is LNHNV and CDR2 is YYDKDF (reference sequence).

The V call is TRBV9, the J call TRBJ2-7, with TRBD2 matching 14 bases. CDR1 is SGDLS and CDR2 is YYNGEE in the germline V gene. This CDR3 has 17 residues. The ends lost 4 bases at V and 3 bases at J; junction bases unmatched: 9. CDR3 sequence: CASSLGLAGGLGYEQYF. CDR3 coding DNA: TGTGCCAGCAGCTTAGGACTAGCGGGAGGATTAGGCTACGAGCAGTACTTC.

This clone was seen just once. J is TRBJ2-1 and V is TRBV4-1, with TRBD2 matching 7 bases. Germline V lookup: CDR1 MGHRA, CDR2 YSYEKL. The CDR3 runs 13 residues. Germline trimming cut 3 bases from V and 9 bases from J; bases unmatched to any gene: 5. The CDR3: CASSQGGRGEQFF. Here the CDR3 DNA reads TGCGCCAGCAGCCAGGGTGGGAGGGGTGAGCAGTTCTTC.

The chain has TRBV5-6 and TRBJ2-1, with D unclear. Germline values: CDR1 SGHDT, CDR2 YYEEEE. CDR3 size: 15 residues. Trimming removed 0 bases at V and 1 base at J, with 8 bases between. The CDR3 DNA reads TGTGCCAGCAGCTTGGCACAGCGTTCCTACAATGAGCAGTTCTTC. Translated: CASSLAQRSYNEQFF.

The chain links TRBV6-1 to TRBJ1-1, with D unresolved. Germline CDR1 is MNHNS and CDR2 is SASEGT. The ends were cut back, 2 bases at V and 3 bases at J, with 10 bases in the middle. The CDR3 is 14 amino acids. Written as DNA, the CDR3 is TGTGCCAGCAGTGAACCAGTCTGGTACACTGAAGCTTTCTTT. Its translation: CASSEPVWYTEAFF.

The rearrangement links TRBV6-1 to TRBJ1-2; D is perhaps TRBD1 (5 bases). CDR3 length: 16 amino acids. Per germline, CDR1 MNHNS and CDR2 SASEGT. Trimming cost V 0 bases and J 0 bases, with 11 bases left between them. As DNA, the CDR3 is TGTGCCAGCAGTGAAGCGCGCGGGGCAGCTAACTATGGCTACACCTTC. This encodes CASSEARGAANYGYTF.

The genes are TRBV7-9 and TRBJ2-5; 11 bases fit TRBD2. The V gene end was trimmed by 5 bases and the J gene end by 0 bases; junction bases not matched to a gene: 5. Germline V gene sequence: CDR1 SEHNR, CDR2 FQNEAQ (reference sequence). The CDR3 has 16 residues. Written as DNA, the CDR3 is TGTGCCAGCAGCCCCCCTAGCGGGAGGAACCAAGAGACCCAGTACTTC. Its translation is CASSPPSGRNQETQYF.

J is TRBJ2-7 and V is TRBV5-6, with D tentatively TRBD1 (5 bases). V lost 0 bases to trimming and J lost 3 bases, with 10 bases between them. This CDR3 comprises 14 residues. Germline CDR1 reads SGHDT; CDR2 reads YYEEEE. Written as DNA, the CDR3 is TGTGCCAGCAGCTTGGGACAGCCTAGCTACGAGCAGTACTTC. It yields the protein CASSLGQPSYEQYF. The variable domain in full, completed from reference TRBV5-6 and TRBJ2-7, reads DAGVTQSPTHLIKTRGQQVTLRCSPKSGHDTVSWYQQALGQGPQFIFQYYEEEERQRGNFPDRFSGHQFPNYSSELNVNALLLGDSALYLCASSLGQPSYEQYFGPGTRLTVT.

J is TRBJ2-1 and V is TRBV4-1, with D unresolved. Looked up from germline, CDR1 is MGHRA and CDR2 is YSYEKL. The CDR3 covers 15 residues. Trimming took off 2 bases at V and 0 bases at J, with 8 bases between the two ends. CDR3 DNA: TGCGCCAGCAGCCAAAGCGTTACCTCCTACAATGAGCAGTTCTTC. It specifies CASSQSVTSYNEQFF.

The chain joins TRBV7-9 to TRBJ1-2, with D perhaps matching TRBD1 (5 bases). Trimming cost V 1 base and J 1 base, with 13 bases left between them. Germline values: CDR1 SEHNR, CDR2 FQNEAQ (reference sequence). The CDR3 runs 16 residues. Here the CDR3 DNA reads TGTGCCAGCAGCTTAGGCCGCTACAGGAGTAACTATGGCTACACCTTC. Protein sequence: CASSLGRYRSNYGYTF.

This clone was recorded once. The genes are TRBV18 and TRBJ2-5, with 7 positions matching TRBD2. Germline CDR1 reads KGHSH; CDR2 reads LQKENI. There are 15 residues in the CDR3. The junction had 5 bases not matched to a gene; V was cut back by 3 bases and J by 1 base. CDR3 protein: CASSPLGLVQETQYF. In DNA, the CDR3 is TGTGCCAGCTCACCCCTCGGACTAGTCCAAGAGACCCAGTACTTC.

The CDR3 nucleotides read TGTGCCAGCAGCAAAAGGGATCCGGACAGGGGGTTCAACGAGCAGTACTTC. This translates into CASSKRDPDRGFNEQYF. The chain carries TRBV21-1 and TRBJ2-7; the table's D call, TRBD1, was not checked against the DNA. TRBV21-1 is a recognized pseudogene. CDR3 size: 17 residues.

This sequence joins TRBV30 and TRBJ2-1; the D is unclear. V lost 5 bases, J lost 6 bases, and 11 bases lay in between. Germline assignment: CDR1 GTSNPN and CDR2 SVGIG (reference sequence). CDR3 length: 12 residues. CDR3 coding DNA: TGTGCCTGGTCGTCAACCGGCAATGAGCAGTTCTTC. Translating it yields CAWSSTGNEQFF. The variable domain in full, with the rest retrieved from reference TRBV30 and TRBJ2-1, is SQTIHQWPATLVQPVGSPLSLECTVEGTSNPNLYWYRQAAGRGLQLLFYSVGIGQISSEVPQNLSASRPQDRQFILSSKKLLLSDSGFYLCAWSSTGNEQFFGPGTRLTVL.

The chain is built from TRBV7-9 and TRBJ2-1; 9 bases match TRBD2. The CDR3 totals 15 residues. Germline loops: CDR1 SEHNR, CDR2 FQNEAQ (reference sequence). V shed 3 bases, J shed 6 bases, and the junction held 6 bases outside the gene matches. DNA of the CDR3: TGTGCCAGCAGCTTTTTAGCGGGAGCTGGCAATGAGCAGTTCTTC. Translating gives CASSFLAGAGNEQFF.

The J gene is TRBJ1-1, the V gene TRBV5-6; D might be TRBD1 (5 bases). The CDR3 is 17 residues long. CDR1 is SGHDT and CDR2 is YYEEEE in the germline V gene. V was trimmed by 4 bases and J by 1 base, leaving 20 bases between them. The CDR3 here is CASSLTEGTFSNTEAFF. The CDR3 DNA sequence: TGTGCCAGCAGCCTCACCGAGGGGACCTTTTCGAACACTGAAGCTTTCTTT.

The chain combines TRBV4-1 with TRBJ2-5, with TRBD2 identical over 9 bases. The CDR3 consists of 18 residues. Unmatched junction bases numbered 16, after V lost 6 bases and J lost 2 bases. Germline V gene sequence: CDR1 MGHRA, CDR2 YSYEKL. As DNA, the CDR3 is TGCGCCAGCAGTCGCATGGTCGGGAGCGGGGGGTATCAAGAGACCCAGTACTTC. Encoded protein: CASSRMVGSGGYQETQYF.

J is TRBJ2-1 and V is TRBV11-2; no firm D call. Germline assignment: CDR1 SGHAT and CDR2 FQNNGV. The CDR3 sequence is 11 residues long. Trimming removed 7 bases at V and 5 bases at J, with 6 bases between. The CDR3: CASTTNNEQFF. The CDR3 DNA sequence: TGTGCCAGCACCACCAACAATGAGCAGTTCTTC.

The rearrangement uses TRBV27 and TRBJ1-2; no reliable D call. In germline, CDR1 is MNHEY, CDR2 SMNVEV (reference sequence). The CDR3 runs 14 residues. V was clipped by 4 bases and J by 4 bases, with 13 bases between them. The CDR3 DNA reads as TGTGCCAGCAGTTCCCCCGGGTCCAGCTATGGCTACACCTTC. This translates into CASSSPGSSYGYTF.

The chain links TRBV7-3 to TRBJ2-2; D unresolved. This CDR3 has 16 residues. V was cut by 5 bases and J by 0 bases, with 13 bases left in between. Per germline, CDR1 SGHTA and CDR2 FQGTGA. DNA of the CDR3: TGTGCCAGCAGCGCTTCTATCCCTGCGAACACCGGGGAGCTGTTTTTT. It translates to CASSASIPANTGELFF.

This chain uses TRBV6-1 with TRBJ2-2, with no clear D. Germline CDR1 and CDR2: MNHNS and SASEGT. This CDR3 contains 14 residues. Trimming pared 8 bases from V and 2 bases from J, leaving 12 bases between. The CDR3 region is CASALFFNTGELFF. The CDR3 DNA sequence: TGTGCCAGCGCGTTGTTTTTCAACACCGGGGAGCTGTTTTTT.

The chain is built from TRBV5-6 and TRBJ1-2; D gene unclear. Between the trimmed V and J ends, which lost 0 bases and 4 bases, there was a span of 7 bases. Germline CDR1 and CDR2: SGHDT and YYEEEE. The CDR3 is made up of 13 amino acids. The CDR3 DNA reads as TGTGCCAGCAGCTTGGTGTCGGCCTATGGCTACACCTTC. It codes for CASSLVSAYGYTF.

The chain uses TRBV7-2 and TRBJ2-7, with TRBD2 as a possible D gene (6 bases). Germline V lookup: CDR1 SGHTA, CDR2 FQGNSA. This CDR3 has 15 residues. Trimming took off 5 bases at V and 4 bases at J, with 18 bases between the two ends. The CDR3 sequence: CASSGFAGWGYEQYF. The CDR3 nucleotides read TGTGCCAGCAGCGGGTTCGCGGGGTGGGGTTACGAGCAGTACTTC.

This chain joins TRBV27 and TRBJ2-1; 11 nucleotides line up with TRBD2. The V and J ends lost 5 bases and 0 bases, in that order; junction bases with no gene match: 12. Germline CDR1 reads MNHEY; CDR2 reads SMNVEV (reference sequence). The CDR3 runs 19 residues. As DNA, the CDR3 is TGTGCCAGCAGTCCACCCGCTAGCGGGAGGACTAACTCCTACAATGAGCAGTTCTTC. It codes for CASSPPASGRTNSYNEQFF.

J is TRBJ2-7 and V is TRBV10-3, with unresolved D. CDR3 length equals 12 residues. The V end was cut by 1 base, the J end by 3 bases, with 4 bases between. Germline CDR1 and CDR2: ENHRY and SYGVKD. The CDR3 reads CAISELDYEQYF. CDR3 sequence (DNA): TGTGCCATCAGTGAGTTGGACTACGAGCAGTACTTC.

The chain has TRBV19 and TRBJ1-5; no clear D. Trimming removed 6 bases at V and 0 bases at J, with 12 bases between. CDR3 size: 15 residues. CDR1 LNHDA and CDR2 SQIVND come from the germline V gene (reference sequence). As DNA, the CDR3 is TGTGCCAGTAGCCCTTTGACCTATAGCAATCAGCCCCAGCATTTT. This codes for CASSPLTYSNQPQHF.